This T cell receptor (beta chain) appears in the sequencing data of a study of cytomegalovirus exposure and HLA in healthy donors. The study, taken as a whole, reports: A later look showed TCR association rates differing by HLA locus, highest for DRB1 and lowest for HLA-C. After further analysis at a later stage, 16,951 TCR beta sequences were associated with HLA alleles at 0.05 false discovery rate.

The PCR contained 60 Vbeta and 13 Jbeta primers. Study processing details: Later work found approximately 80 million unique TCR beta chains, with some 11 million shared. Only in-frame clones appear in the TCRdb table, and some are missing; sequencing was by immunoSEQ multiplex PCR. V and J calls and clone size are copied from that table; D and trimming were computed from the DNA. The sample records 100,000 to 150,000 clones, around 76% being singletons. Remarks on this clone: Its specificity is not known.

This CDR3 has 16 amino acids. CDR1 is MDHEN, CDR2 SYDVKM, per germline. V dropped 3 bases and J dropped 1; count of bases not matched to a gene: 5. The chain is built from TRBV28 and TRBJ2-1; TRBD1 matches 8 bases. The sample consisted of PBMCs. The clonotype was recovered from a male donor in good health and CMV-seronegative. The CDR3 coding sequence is TGTGCCAGCAGTTTGTCCGGGACAGGTTCCTACAATGAGCAGTTCTTC. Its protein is CASSLSGTGSYNEQFF.